A selection of T cell receptor beta chains follows, all from one sample in a study of blood T cell repertoires in COVID-19. Measured with immunoSEQ multiplex PCR; TCRdb has only the in-frame clones, and not every one. The sample has around 300,000 clones; around 87% are singletons. The sample taken for sequencing was PBMCs or T cells enriched from blood (not recorded which). All receptors come from a woman younger than 45 who had recovered from COVID-19. The CDR3 runs from the conserved cysteine through the conserved F or W. A D gene is named only where the DNA matches it firmly. Rows may omit the clone size; those that give it use once, few, many or a size class.

TRBJ1-1,-,few,TRBV9,TGTGCCAGCAGCCCTGATAACGGGGGGCTAAGCACTGAAGCTTTCTTT,CASSPDNGGLSTEAFF
TRBJ2-5,TRBD1,-,TRBV5-4,TGTGCCAGCAGCGTGGGACAGGGGATTCGGGAGACCCAGTACTTC,CASSVGQGIRETQYF
TRBJ2-7,-,few,TRBV27,TGTGCCAGCAGTACGCAGTACTCCTACGAGCAGTACTTC,CASSTQYSYEQYF
TRBJ2-3,-,-,TRBV2,TGTGCCAGCAGTGAAGCTGGCCTAGCTCCCACAGATACGCAGTATTTT,CASSEAGLAPTDTQYF
TRBJ2-3,TRBD1,-,TRBV28,TGTGCCAGCACACGTGGGAGAGGGGGCAGCACAGATACGCAGTATTTT,CASTRGRGGSTDTQYF
TRBJ1-5,-,few,TRBV10-3,TGTGCCATCAGTGAGTCGGGCCAGGGCAATCAGCCCCAGCATTTT,CAISESGQGNQPQHF
TRBJ2-7,TRBD2,-,TRBV4-1,TGCGCCAGCAGCCACTCTCGTTGGGAGCGGGGTCCAACCCCGGCGGTGCAGTACTTC,CASSHSRWERGPTPAVQYF
TRBJ2-7,-,-,TRBV7-2,TGTGCCAGCAGCTCCCCAGACTCGACAGGCTACGAGCAGTACTTC,CASSSPDSTGYEQYF
TRBJ1-1,-,-,TRBV9,TGTGCCAGCAGCGCACACCAGAACACTGAAGCTTTCTTT,CASSAHQNTEAFF
TRBJ1-5,-,-,TRBV6-2/TRBV6-3,TGTGCCAGCAGTTACTACAAGTGGGTTCGGGGGAATCAGCCCCAGCATTTT,CASSYYKWVRGNQPQHF
TRBJ1-5,TRBD1,-,TRBV27,TGTGCCAGCAGTTTAGAAGGGGGCAGCAATCAGCCCCAGCATTTT,CASSLEGGSNQPQHF
TRBJ1-3,TRBD1,-,TRBV20-1,TGCAGTGCTAGTACAGGGGGCGGAAACACCATATATTTT,CSASTGGGNTIYF
TRBJ1-4,-,-,TRBV28,TGTGCCAGCCGGGGGGCCCCTTACCTTAATGAAAAACTGTTTTTT,CASRGAPYLNEKLFF
TRBJ2-7,-,-,TRBV29-1,TGCAGCGTTGACGGCGGTGAGGCGTCCTACGAGCAGTACTTC,CSVDGGEASYEQYF
TRBJ1-5,-,-,TRBV2,TGTGCCAGCGGCGGGGGCATCGACAATCAGCCCCAGCATTTT,CASGGGIDNQPQHF
TRBJ2-7,-,-,TRBV29-1,TGCAGCGTTGAAGGCAGGGGCTACGAGCAGTACTTC,CSVEGRGYEQYF
TRBJ2-1,TRBD2,-,TRBV28,TGTGCCAGCAGTTTATGGCGGGGGGGCTACAATGAGCAGTTCTTC,CASSLWRGGYNEQFF
TRBJ2-2,TRBD1,-,TRBV5-1,TGCGCCAGCAGCGTCGGGACAGGGGCCCCCGGGGAGCTGTTTTTT,CASSVGTGAPGELFF
TRBJ2-4,TRBD1,-,TRBV29-1,TGCAGCGTTGGGGGGACAGGTCAACTGGCAGCCAAAAACATTCAGTACTTC,CSVGGTGQLAAKNIQYF
TRBJ1-1,TRBD1,-,TRBV10-2,TGCGCCAGCAGTGAGAGGGGACAGGGAATCTCTGAAGCTTTCTTT,CASSERGQGISEAFF
TRBJ2-1,-,-,TRBV2,TGTGCCAGCAGTGCCCTTAACGGGGTGAATGAGCAGTTCTTC,CASSALNGVNEQFF
TRBJ1-3,-,few,TRBV19,TGTGCCAGTAGTGACACCAGCTCTGGAAACACCATATATTTT,CASSDTSSGNTIYF
TRBJ2-3,TRBD2,-,TRBV5-1,TGCGCCAGCAGCTTGGTTGCGGGGGGCGGGGCAGATACGCAGTATTTT,CASSLVAGGGADTQYF
TRBJ1-2,-,-,TRBV18,TGTGCCAGCTCAGACCCACAGGGTCCTTTGGGCTACACCTTC,CASSDPQGPLGYTF
TRBJ2-5,-,-,TRBV28,TGTGCCAGCAGTCCGAGGGAGACCCAGTACTTC,CASSPRETQYF
TRBJ1-1,TRBD1,-,TRBV12-5,TGTGCTAGTGGTAACCGGGACAGGGGGCTTGTTGAAGCTTTCTTT,CASGNRDRGLVEAFF
TRBJ2-1,-,-,TRBV6-4,TGTGCCAGCAGTGATCCTCCGGTCGGCAATGAGCAGTTCTTC,CASSDPPVGNEQFF
TRBJ1-1,TRBD1,-,TRBV29-1,TGCAGCGTTAACAGGGACAGCTTCGCCGGCGCTTTCTTT,CSVNRDSFAGAFF
TRBJ2-1,TRBD2,once,TRBV29-1,TGCAGCGTTGGTGAGGGACTAGCTTACAATGAGCAGTTCTTC,CSVGEGLAYNEQFF
TRBJ2-5,TRBD1,once,TRBV5-1,TGCGCCAGCAGCTTTTCTACAGGGGCGGTCCAAGAGACCCAGTACTTC,CASSFSTGAVQETQYF
TRBJ1-5,-,-,TRBV6-2/TRBV6-3,TGTGCCAGCAGTCCCTGGAGAGGGCCTTATAGCAATCAGCCCCAGCATTTT,CASSPWRGPYSNQPQHF
TRBJ2-5,-,-,TRBV7-9,TGTGCCAGCAGCTTAGGGTTCGGGATTCAAGAGACCCAGTACTTC,CASSLGFGIQETQYF
TRBJ2-3,TRBD2,few,TRBV7-2,TGTGCCAGCAGTAAGACTAGCGGGGTCACAGATACGCAGTATTTT,CASSKTSGVTDTQYF
TRBJ2-5,-,-,TRBV4-1,TGCGCCAGCAGCCAAGAAGCGCAGAACTCCAAAGAGACCCAGTACTTC,CASSQEAQNSKETQYF
TRBJ1-2,TRBD1,-,TRBV5-1,TGCGCCAGCAGCTTCGGGACAGGGGGCTCCTGGGGCACCTTC,CASSFGTGGSWGTF
TRBJ1-6,-,-,TRBV7-8,TGTGCCAGCCGAACGGGAGACAATTCACCCCTCCACTTT,CASRTGDNSPLHF
TRBJ1-2,-,-,TRBV4-3,TGCGCCAGCAGCCAAGTTGACAGGCTTAATCGGGGCTACACCTTC,CASSQVDRLNRGYTF
TRBJ1-1,-,-,TRBV2,TGTGCCAGCAGTATACAAAACACTGAAGCTTTCTTT,CASSIQNTEAFF
TRBJ1-2,-,once,TRBV5-4,TGTGCCAGCAGCTCACAGGGATCAGCTAACTATGGCTACACCTTC,CASSSQGSANYGYTF
TRBJ2-3,-,-,TRBV13,TGTGCCAGCAGCCCTACCTCCCGCACAGATACGCAGTATTTT,CASSPTSRTDTQYF
TRBJ2-1,-,-,TRBV4-3,TGCGCCAGCAGCCAAGGGACTTTCTACAATGAGCAGTTCTTC,CASSQGTFYNEQFF
TRBJ2-1,TRBD2,-,TRBV9,TGTGCCAGCAGCGTTCGGGCCCTAGCGGGATTGTACAATGAGCAGTTCTTC,CASSVRALAGLYNEQFF
TRBJ2-6,TRBD2,-,TRBV5-4,TGTGCCAGCAGCCCAAAACTAGCGGGCGCTAGCTCTGGGGCCAACGTCCTGACTTTC,CASSPKLAGASSGANVLTF
TRBJ2-3,TRBD2,-,TRBV6-5,TGTGCCAGCAGAGGACTAGCGGGGGCGAAAGATACGCAGTATTTT,CASRGLAGAKDTQYF
TRBJ2-7,-,-,TRBV5-1,TGCGCCAGCAGCTTGGGGGTCAGCGACGAGCAGTACTTC,CASSLGVSDEQYF
TRBJ1-1,-,few,TRBV6-5,TGTGCCAGCAGTCCTGGAGACAGGACGGTTACTGAAGCTTTCTTT,CASSPGDRTVTEAFF
TRBJ1-2,-,-,TRBV15,TGTGCCACCAGCAGAGTTCGTGGGGCAGGTGGAAGCTACACCTTC,CATSRVRGAGGSYTF
TRBJ1-5,TRBD1,once,TRBV6-5,TGTGCCAGCACCACAGGGGCCAATCAGCCCCAGCATTTT,CASTTGANQPQHF
TRBJ2-2,-,-,TRBV19,TGTGCCAGTAGTTTTTTCCAGGGAACGATCGGGGAGCTGTTTTTT,CASSFFQGTIGELFF
TRBJ2-5,-,-,TRBV7-9,TGTGCCAGCAGCTTAGCGGGGGGAGCGCGGGAGACCCAGTACTTC,CASSLAGGARETQYF
TRBJ1-2,TRBD1,-,TRBV5-6,TGTGCCAGCAGCTTTCGAACAGGGGGCTCCGGCTACACCTTC,CASSFRTGGSGYTF
TRBJ1-5,-,-,TRBV2,TGTGCCAGCAGTGAAGGGGGACCAGGGGATCAGCCCCAGCATTTT,CASSEGGPGDQPQHF
TRBJ1-3,-,-,TRBV28,TGTGCCAGCAGTTCCACCTCAAAAAGGCTGTGGGAGGCCGGAAACACCATATATTTT,CASSSTSKRLWEAGNTIYF
TRBJ2-3,TRBD2,-,TRBV2,TGTGCCAGCAAGCCGGGACTAGCGGGGGAGACAGATACGCAGTATTTT,CASKPGLAGETDTQYF
TRBJ1-1,-,-,TRBV6-5,TGTGCCAGCACCCTGGACAGCAGAAACACTGAAGCTTTCTTT,CASTLDSRNTEAFF
TRBJ2-6,-,-,TRBV7-9,TGTGCCACCAACGGGGGTCATGGGGCCAACGTCCTGACTTTC,CATNGGHGANVLTF